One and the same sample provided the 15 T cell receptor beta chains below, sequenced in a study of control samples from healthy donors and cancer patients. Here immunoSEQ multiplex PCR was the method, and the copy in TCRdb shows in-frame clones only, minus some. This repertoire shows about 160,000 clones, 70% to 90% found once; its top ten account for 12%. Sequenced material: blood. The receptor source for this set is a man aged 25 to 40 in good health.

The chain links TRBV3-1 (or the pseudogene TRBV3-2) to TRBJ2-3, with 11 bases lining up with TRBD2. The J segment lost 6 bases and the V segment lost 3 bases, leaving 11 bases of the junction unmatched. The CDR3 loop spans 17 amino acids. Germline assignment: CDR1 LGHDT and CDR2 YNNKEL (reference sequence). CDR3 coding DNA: TGTGCCAGCAGCCATACTCCTAGCGGGGGGATTGTGGATACGCAGTATTTT. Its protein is CASSHTPSGGIVDTQYF.

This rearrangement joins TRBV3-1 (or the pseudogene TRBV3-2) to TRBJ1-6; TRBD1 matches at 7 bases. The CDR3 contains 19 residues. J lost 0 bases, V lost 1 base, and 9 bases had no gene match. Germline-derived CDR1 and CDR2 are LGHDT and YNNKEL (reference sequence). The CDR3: CASSQGTLQGSSYNSPLHF. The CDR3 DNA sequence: TGTGCCAGCAGCCAAGGTACCCTACAGGGGAGCTCCTATAATTCACCCCTCCACTTT.

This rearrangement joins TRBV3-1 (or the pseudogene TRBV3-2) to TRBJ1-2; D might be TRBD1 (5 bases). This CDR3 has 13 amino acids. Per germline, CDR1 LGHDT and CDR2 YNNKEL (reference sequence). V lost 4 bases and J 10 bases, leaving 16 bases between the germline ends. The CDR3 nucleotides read TGTGCCAGCAGCCTCTCGGGGGTAGGAGACTACACCTTC. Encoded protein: CASSLSGVGDYTF.

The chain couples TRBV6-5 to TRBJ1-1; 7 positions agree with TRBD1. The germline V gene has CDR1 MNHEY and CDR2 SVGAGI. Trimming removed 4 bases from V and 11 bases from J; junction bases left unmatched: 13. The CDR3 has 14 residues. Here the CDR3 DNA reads TGTGCCAGCAGTTGGAGTTCGGGACAGAGTACGGCTTTCTTT. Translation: CASSWSSGQSTAFF.

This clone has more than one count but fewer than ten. The CDR3 DNA is TGTGCCAGCAGCTTTACAGGGGATGTAGCCGGGGAGCTGTTTTTT. Translating it yields CASSFTGDVAGELFF. The V gene is TRBV5-5, the J gene TRBJ2-2, with 7 bases lining up with TRBD1. Germline CDR1 and CDR2: SGHKS and YYEKEE (reference sequence). After removal of 2 bases from V and 6 bases from J, the junction contained 7 bases not matched to a gene. The CDR3 loop spans 15 amino acids.

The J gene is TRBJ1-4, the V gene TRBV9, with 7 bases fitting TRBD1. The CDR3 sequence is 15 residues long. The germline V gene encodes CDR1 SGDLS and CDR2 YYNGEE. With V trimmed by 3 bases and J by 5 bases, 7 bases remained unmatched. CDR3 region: CASSARTGSNEKLFF. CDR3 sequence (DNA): TGTGCCAGCAGCGCCCGGACAGGTTCCAATGAAAAACTGTTTTTT.

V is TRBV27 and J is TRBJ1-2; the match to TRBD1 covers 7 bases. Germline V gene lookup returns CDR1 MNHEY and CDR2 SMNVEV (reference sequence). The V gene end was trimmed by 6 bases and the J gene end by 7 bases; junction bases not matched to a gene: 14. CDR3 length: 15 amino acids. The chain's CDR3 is CASRRQGAVDGGYTF. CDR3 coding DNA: TGTGCCAGCAGGAGACAGGGTGCGGTGGACGGTGGCTACACCTTC.

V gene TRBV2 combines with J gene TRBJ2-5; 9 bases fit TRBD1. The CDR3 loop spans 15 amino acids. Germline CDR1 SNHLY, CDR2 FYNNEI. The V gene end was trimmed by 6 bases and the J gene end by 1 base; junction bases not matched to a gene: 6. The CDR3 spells CASRGGQGSQETQYF. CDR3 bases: TGTGCCAGCAGGGGGGGACAGGGAAGCCAAGAGACCCAGTACTTC. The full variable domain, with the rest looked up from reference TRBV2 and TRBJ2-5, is EPEVTQTPSHQVTQMGQEVILRCVPISNHLYFYWYRQILGQKVEFLVSFYNNEISEKSEIFDDQFSVERPDGSNFTLKIRSTKLEDSAMYFCASRGGQGSQETQYFGPGTRLLVL.

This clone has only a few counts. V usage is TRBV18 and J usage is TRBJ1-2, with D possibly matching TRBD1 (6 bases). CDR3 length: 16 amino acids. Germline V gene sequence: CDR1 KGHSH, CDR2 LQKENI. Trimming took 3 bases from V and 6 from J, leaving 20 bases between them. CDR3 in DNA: TGTGCCAGCTCACCTCCGTCGCCAGGGGAAGCCCATGGCTACACCTTC. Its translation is CASSPPSPGEAHGYTF. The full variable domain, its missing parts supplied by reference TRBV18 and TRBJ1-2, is NAGVMQNPRHLVRRRGQEARLRCSPMKGHSHVYWYRQLPEEGLKFMVYLQKENIIDESGMPKERFSAEFPKEGPSILRIQQVVRGDSAAYFCASSPPSPGEAHGYTFGSGTRLTVV.

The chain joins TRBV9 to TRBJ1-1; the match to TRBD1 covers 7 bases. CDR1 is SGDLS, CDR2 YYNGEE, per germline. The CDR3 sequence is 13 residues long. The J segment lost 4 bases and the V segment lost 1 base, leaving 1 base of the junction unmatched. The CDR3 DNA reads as TGTGCCAGCAGCGTACAGGGGGGCACTGAAGCTTTCTTT. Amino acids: CASSVQGGTEAFF.

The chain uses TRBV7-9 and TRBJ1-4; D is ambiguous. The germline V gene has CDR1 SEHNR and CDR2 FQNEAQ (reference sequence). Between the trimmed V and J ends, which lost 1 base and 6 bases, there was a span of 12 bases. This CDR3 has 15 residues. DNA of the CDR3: TGTGCCAGCAGCTTAGGCCTCTGGGATGATGAAAAACTGTTTTTT. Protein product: CASSLGLWDDEKLFF.

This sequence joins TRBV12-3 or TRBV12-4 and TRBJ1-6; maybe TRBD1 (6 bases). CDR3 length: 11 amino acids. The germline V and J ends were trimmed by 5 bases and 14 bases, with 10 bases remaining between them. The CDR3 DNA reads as TGTGCCAGCAGTGTCAGGGGAACCCTCCACTTT. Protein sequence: CASSVRGTLHF.

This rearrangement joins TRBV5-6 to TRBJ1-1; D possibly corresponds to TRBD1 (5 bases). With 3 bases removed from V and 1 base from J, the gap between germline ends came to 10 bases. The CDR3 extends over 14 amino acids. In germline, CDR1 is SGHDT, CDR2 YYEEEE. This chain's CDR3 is CASSYAGENTEAFF. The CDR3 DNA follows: TGTGCCAGCAGCTACGCGGGGGAGAACACTGAAGCTTTCTTT.

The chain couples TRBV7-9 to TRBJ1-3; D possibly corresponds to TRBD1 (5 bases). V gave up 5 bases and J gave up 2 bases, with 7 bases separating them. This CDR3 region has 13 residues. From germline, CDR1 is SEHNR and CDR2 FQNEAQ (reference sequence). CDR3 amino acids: CASSLDTGNTIYF. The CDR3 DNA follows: TGTGCCAGCAGCCTGGACACTGGAAACACCATATATTTT.

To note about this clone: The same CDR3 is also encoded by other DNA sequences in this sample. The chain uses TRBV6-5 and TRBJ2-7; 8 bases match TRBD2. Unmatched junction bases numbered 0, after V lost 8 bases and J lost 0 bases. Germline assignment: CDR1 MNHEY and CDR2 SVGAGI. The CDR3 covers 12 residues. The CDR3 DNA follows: TGTGCCAGCGGGACTAGCTCCTACGAGCAGTACTTC. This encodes CASGTSSYEQYF.